This T cell receptor (beta chain) emerged from a study of cytomegalovirus exposure and HLA in healthy donors. Study results and limitations: The study labeled approximately 150 TCR beta chains cytomegalovirus-associated.

PCR was performed using 60 Vbeta and 13 Jbeta primers. This table comes from immunoSEQ multiplex PCR, and its TCRdb copy is limited to in-frame clones, with some not included. The data show some 180,000 clones, 65% to 85% seen once. Germline V lookup: CDR1 KGHSH, CDR2 LQKENI. V lost 4 bases to trimming and J lost 3 bases; unmatched junction nucleotides: 8. The CDR3 runs 17 residues. Turning to this clone: Its antigen is undetermined.

This sequence was found in a girl between 5 and 17 years old in good health and CMV-seropositive. The sequenced sample consisted of PBMCs. The chain employs TRBV18 and TRBJ1-5, with TRBD1 matching over 11 bases. Here the CDR3 DNA reads TGTGCCAGCTCACAAAGCAGGACAGGGGGCGCCAATCAGCCCCAGCATTTT. Amino acids: CASSQSRTGGANQPQHF.